This is a list of T cell receptor beta chains from one sample in a study of cytomegalovirus exposure and HLA in healthy donors. Libraries were prepared by immunoSEQ multiplex PCR; TCRdb keeps only in-frame clonotypes and omits some of them. The sample has approximately 100,000 clones; roughly 87% are singletons. The specimen sequenced was PBMCs. Source of these receptors: a man aged 18-30 years in good health and CMV-seropositive. Each CDR3 is given with its conserved first and last residue. Fields, in order: clone size, D gene, CDR3 length, J gene, V gene, CDR3 protein, CDR3 DNA. D genes are given only for firm matches. Rows may omit the clone size; those that give it use once, few, many or a size class.

abundance: -; d_gene: TRBD1; len: 15; j_gene: TRBJ2-7; v_gene: TRBV7-7; CDR3aa: CASSPRTGGFGEQYF; CDR3nt: TGTGCCAGCAGCCCCCGGACAGGGGGCTTTGGGGAGCAGTACTTC
abundance: -; d_gene: -; len: 16; j_gene: TRBJ1-6; v_gene: TRBV5-4; CDR3aa: CASSRGQSSYNSPLHF; CDR3nt: TGTGCCAGCAGCCGAGGACAGAGCTCCTATAATTCACCCCTCCACTTT
abundance: -; d_gene: -; len: 19; j_gene: TRBJ2-5; v_gene: TRBV5-1; CDR3aa: CASSLGLGLATGLQETQYF; CDR3nt: TGCGCCAGCAGCTTGGGCCTCGGTCTAGCGACGGGTCTACAAGAGACCCAGTACTTC
abundance: once; d_gene: -; len: 14; j_gene: TRBJ2-3; v_gene: TRBV19; CDR3aa: CASSTGSSTDTQYF; CDR3nt: TGTGCCAGTAGTACAGGGTCGAGCACAGATACGCAGTATTTT
abundance: -; d_gene: TRBD2; len: 19; j_gene: TRBJ2-1; v_gene: TRBV27; CDR3aa: CASSLSLYGAGGLENEQFF; CDR3nt: TGTGCCAGCAGTTTATCGCTATACGGAGCGGGAGGATTGGAAAATGAGCAGTTCTTC
abundance: once; d_gene: TRBD1; len: 17; j_gene: TRBJ2-4; v_gene: TRBV2; CDR3aa: CASRAGTGVVAKNIQYF; CDR3nt: TGTGCCAGCAGAGCCGGGACAGGGGTCGTTGCCAAAAACATTCAGTACTTC
abundance: -; d_gene: -; len: 15; j_gene: TRBJ2-2; v_gene: TRBV9; CDR3aa: CASSVGGGNTGELFF; CDR3nt: TGTGCCAGCAGCGTAGGGGGCGGGAACACCGGGGAGCTGTTTTTT
abundance: few; d_gene: -; len: 14; j_gene: TRBJ2-2; v_gene: TRBV2; CDR3aa: CASAGQRNTGELFF; CDR3nt: TGTGCCAGCGCGGGACAGAGGAACACCGGGGAGCTGTTTTTT
abundance: -; d_gene: TRBD1; len: 15; j_gene: TRBJ2-7; v_gene: TRBV11-2; CDR3aa: CASSDYRDRHYEQYF; CDR3nt: TGTGCCAGCAGCGACTACCGGGACAGGCATTACGAGCAGTACTTC
abundance: -; d_gene: -; len: 15; j_gene: TRBJ2-1; v_gene: TRBV11-3; CDR3aa: CASRKLDDAYNEQFF; CDR3nt: TGTGCCAGCCGAAAACTAGATGATGCCTACAATGAGCAGTTCTTC
abundance: -; d_gene: -; len: 13; j_gene: TRBJ1-2; v_gene: TRBV21-1; CDR3aa: CASSDGGYYGYTF; CDR3nt: TGTGCCAGCAGCGACGGAGGGTACTATGGCTACACCTTC
abundance: -; d_gene: -; len: 17; j_gene: TRBJ2-7; v_gene: TRBV11-2; CDR3aa: CASSLDLASSLRGEQYF; CDR3nt: TGTGCCAGCAGCTTAGATCTGGCTAGTAGTCTCAGAGGGGAGCAGTACTTC
abundance: -; d_gene: TRBD2; len: 15; j_gene: TRBJ2-1; v_gene: TRBV5-5; CDR3aa: CASSLSAGGLHEQFF; CDR3nt: TGTGCCAGCAGCTTGTCAGCGGGGGGGCTACATGAGCAGTTCTTC
abundance: -; d_gene: -; len: 13; j_gene: TRBJ1-1; v_gene: TRBV7-3; CDR3aa: CASSLDRNTEAFF; CDR3nt: TGTGCCAGCAGTCTAGACAGGAACACTGAAGCTTTCTTT
abundance: -; d_gene: -; len: 13; j_gene: TRBJ2-3; v_gene: TRBV19; CDR3aa: CASSGLRTDTQYF; CDR3nt: TGTGCCAGTAGCGGACTACGCACAGATACGCAGTATTTT
abundance: -; d_gene: -; len: 14; j_gene: TRBJ2-3; v_gene: TRBV18; CDR3aa: CASSPPRNTDTQYF; CDR3nt: TGTGCCAGCTCACCACCGCGGAACACAGATACGCAGTATTTT
abundance: -; d_gene: TRBD2; len: 16; j_gene: TRBJ2-3; v_gene: TRBV7-9; CDR3aa: CASSSYLADSTDTQYF; CDR3nt: TGTGCCAGCAGCTCCTATCTAGCGGACTCCACAGATACGCAGTATTTT
abundance: -; d_gene: TRBD1; len: 14; j_gene: TRBJ1-1; v_gene: TRBV7-9; CDR3aa: CASRPGQGNTEAFF; CDR3nt: TGTGCCAGCCGCCCGGGACAGGGGAACACTGAAGCTTTCTTT
abundance: -; d_gene: TRBD2; len: 18; j_gene: TRBJ2-3; v_gene: TRBV4-2; CDR3aa: CASSQAVGAGGRSDTQYF; CDR3nt: TGTGCCAGCAGCCAAGCCGTGGGCGCGGGGGGTCGGTCGGATACGCAGTATTTT
abundance: -; d_gene: -; len: 13; j_gene: TRBJ2-1; v_gene: TRBV7-9; CDR3aa: CASRERQDNEQFF; CDR3nt: TGTGCCAGCAGGGAACGACAGGACAATGAGCAGTTCTTC
abundance: -; d_gene: TRBD2; len: 16; j_gene: TRBJ2-7; v_gene: TRBV7-3; CDR3aa: CASSLTGGGISYEQYF; CDR3nt: TGTGCCAGCAGCTTAACGGGCGGGGGGATCTCCTACGAGCAGTACTTC
abundance: -; d_gene: -; len: 15; j_gene: TRBJ2-4; v_gene: TRBV28; CDR3aa: CASSLWTGAKNIQYF; CDR3nt: TGTGCCAGCAGTTTATGGACAGGAGCCAAAAACATTCAGTACTTC
abundance: -; d_gene: -; len: 18; j_gene: TRBJ2-1; v_gene: TRBV9; CDR3aa: CASSVDLRGAGAYNEQFF; CDR3nt: TGTGCCAGCAGCGTAGATCTGCGGGGAGCCGGTGCCTACAATGAGCAGTTCTTC
abundance: -; d_gene: -; len: 12; j_gene: TRBJ1-1; v_gene: TRBV27; CDR3aa: CASSLVGREAFF; CDR3nt: TGTGCCAGCAGTTTAGTTGGGAGAGAAGCTTTCTTT
abundance: -; d_gene: TRBD2; len: 15; j_gene: TRBJ2-5; v_gene: TRBV9; CDR3aa: CASSQWTSGQETQYF; CDR3nt: TGTGCCAGCAGCCAATGGACTAGCGGACAAGAGACCCAGTACTTC
abundance: -; d_gene: TRBD2; len: 16; j_gene: TRBJ2-3; v_gene: TRBV2; CDR3aa: CASGDRLARSTDTQYF; CDR3nt: TGTGCCAGCGGGGACCGACTAGCGAGAAGCACAGATACGCAGTATTTT
abundance: -; d_gene: -; len: 17; j_gene: TRBJ1-4; v_gene: TRBV4-1; CDR3aa: CASSQYQGLASNEKLFF; CDR3nt: TGCGCCAGCAGCCAGTACCAGGGGCTCGCCTCTAATGAAAAACTGTTTTTT
abundance: -; d_gene: -; len: 14; j_gene: TRBJ2-3; v_gene: TRBV9; CDR3aa: CASSATRFTDTQYF; CDR3nt: TGTGCCAGCAGCGCCACAAGATTCACAGATACGCAGTATTTT
abundance: -; d_gene: -; len: 14; j_gene: TRBJ2-7; v_gene: TRBV5-8; CDR3aa: CASSFHRALYEQYF; CDR3nt: TGTGCCAGCAGCTTTCACAGAGCCCTATACGAGCAGTACTTC
abundance: -; d_gene: -; len: 14; j_gene: TRBJ2-3; v_gene: TRBV25-1; CDR3aa: CASSNRGAFHTQYF; CDR3nt: TGTGCCAGCAGTAACCGTGGGGCCTTTCATACGCAGTATTTT
abundance: -; d_gene: TRBD2; len: 20; j_gene: TRBJ2-5; v_gene: TRBV4-2; CDR3aa: CASSQDSPLAGGLAVETQYF; CDR3nt: TGTGCCAGCAGCCAAGATTCCCCTCTAGCGGGGGGGCTCGCAGTGGAGACCCAGTACTTC
abundance: -; d_gene: -; len: 13; j_gene: TRBJ2-1; v_gene: TRBV15; CDR3aa: CATRDGGNNEQFF; CDR3nt: TGTGCCACCAGGGACGGGGGAAACAATGAGCAGTTCTTC
abundance: -; d_gene: TRBD2; len: 17; j_gene: TRBJ2-3; v_gene: TRBV4-1; CDR3aa: CASSQEGLAGGAGTQYF; CDR3nt: TGCGCCAGCAGCCAAGAGGGACTAGCGGGGGGTGCCGGTACGCAGTATTTT
abundance: -; d_gene: TRBD1; len: 15; j_gene: TRBJ2-2; v_gene: TRBV27; CDR3aa: CASSVRQGLDGELFF; CDR3nt: TGTGCCAGCAGTGTAAGACAGGGGTTGGACGGGGAGCTGTTTTTT
abundance: -; d_gene: -; len: 16; j_gene: TRBJ1-1; v_gene: TRBV5-1; CDR3aa: CASSLAQGSSNTEAFF; CDR3nt: TGCGCCAGCAGCTTGGCCCAGGGGAGTTCGAACACTGAAGCTTTCTTT
abundance: once; d_gene: -; len: 15; j_gene: TRBJ2-7; v_gene: TRBV4-1; CDR3aa: CASSQDYTGYSEQYF; CDR3nt: TGCGCCAGCAGCCAAGATTATACAGGGTATAGTGAGCAGTACTTC
abundance: -; d_gene: -; len: 14; j_gene: TRBJ1-1; v_gene: TRBV9; CDR3aa: CASSEAPMNTEAFF; CDR3nt: TGTGCCAGCAGCGAAGCTCCAATGAACACTGAAGCTTTCTTT
abundance: -; d_gene: -; len: 11; j_gene: TRBJ2-1; v_gene: TRBV5-1; CDR3aa: CASSLDLEQFF; CDR3nt: TGCGCCAGCAGCTTGGATCTTGAGCAGTTCTTC
abundance: once; d_gene: TRBD2; len: 16; j_gene: TRBJ2-5; v_gene: TRBV5-6; CDR3aa: CASSLGRIAGGETQYF; CDR3nt: TGTGCCAGCAGCTTGGGGCGGATAGCGGGGGGGGAGACCCAGTACTTC
abundance: -; d_gene: -; len: 15; j_gene: TRBJ1-5; v_gene: TRBV4-3; CDR3aa: CASSQDQGQRYIQHF; CDR3nt: TGCGCCAGCAGCCAAGATCAGGGGCAACGATATATCCAGCATTTT
abundance: once; d_gene: TRBD2; len: 16; j_gene: TRBJ2-7; v_gene: TRBV5-1; CDR3aa: CASSLAGLAGGHEQYF; CDR3nt: TGCGCCAGCAGCTTGGCGGGACTAGCGGGAGGTCACGAGCAGTACTTC
abundance: -; d_gene: -; len: 12; j_gene: TRBJ2-1; v_gene: TRBV6-1; CDR3aa: CASRRENNEQFF; CDR3nt: TGTGCCAGCAGACGGGAAAACAATGAGCAGTTCTTC
abundance: -; d_gene: -; len: 12; j_gene: TRBJ2-4; v_gene: TRBV29-1; CDR3aa: CSADGQEGIQYF; CDR3nt: TGCAGCGCAGACGGACAGGAGGGCATTCAGTACTTC
abundance: -; d_gene: TRBD1; len: 13; j_gene: TRBJ1-1; v_gene: TRBV10-3; CDR3aa: CATSGQTNTEAFF; CDR3nt: TGTGCCACCTCGGGACAGACGAACACTGAAGCTTTCTTT
abundance: few; d_gene: -; len: 15; j_gene: TRBJ1-2; v_gene: TRBV7-2; CDR3aa: CASSLDVGLRYGYTF; CDR3nt: TGTGCCAGCAGCTTAGATGTAGGACTTAGGTATGGCTACACCTTC
abundance: -; d_gene: -; len: 13; j_gene: TRBJ2-1; v_gene: TRBV6-6; CDR3aa: CASSYDSHNEQFF; CDR3nt: TGTGCCAGCAGTTACGACAGCCACAATGAGCAGTTCTTC